This T cell receptor beta chain was captured by sequencing in a study of blood T cell repertoires in COVID-19. Authors' processing steps: Estimated nucleated cell counts came from reference gene primer amplification. Assay used: immunoSEQ multiplex PCR; TCRdb lists only in-frame clones, some missing. Clonal size and the V and J genes are those of that table, whereas D and trimming came from the DNA. The sample shows about 110,000 clones, about 80% of them seen only once. The sequencing input was peripheral blood. The receptor's source is a man between 65 and 85 years old with acute or convalescent COVID-19.

CDR3 sequence reads: CASSLGGTGTQPQHF. The CDR3 region has the DNA TGTGCCAGCAGCTTGGGGGGGACAGGGACTCAGCCCCAGCATTTT. This chain links TRBV5-5 with TRBJ1-5; 9 nucleotides line up with TRBD1. Germline CDR1 is SGHKS and CDR2 is YYEKEE (reference sequence). The CDR3 contains 15 residues. The V and J ends lost 0 bases and 6 bases, in that order; junction bases with no gene match: 4.